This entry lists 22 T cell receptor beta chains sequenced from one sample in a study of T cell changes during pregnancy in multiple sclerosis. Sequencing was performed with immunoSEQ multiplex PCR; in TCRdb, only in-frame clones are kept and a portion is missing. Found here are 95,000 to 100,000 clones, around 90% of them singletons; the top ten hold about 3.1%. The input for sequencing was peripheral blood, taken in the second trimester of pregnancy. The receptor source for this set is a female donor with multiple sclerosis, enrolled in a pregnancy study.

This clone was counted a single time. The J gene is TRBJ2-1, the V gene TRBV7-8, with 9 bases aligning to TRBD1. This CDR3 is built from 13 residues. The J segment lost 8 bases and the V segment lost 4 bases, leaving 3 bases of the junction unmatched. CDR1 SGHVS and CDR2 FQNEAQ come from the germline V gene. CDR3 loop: CASSSGTGYEQFF. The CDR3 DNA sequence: TGTGCCAGCAGCTCCGGGACAGGGTATGAGCAGTTCTTC.

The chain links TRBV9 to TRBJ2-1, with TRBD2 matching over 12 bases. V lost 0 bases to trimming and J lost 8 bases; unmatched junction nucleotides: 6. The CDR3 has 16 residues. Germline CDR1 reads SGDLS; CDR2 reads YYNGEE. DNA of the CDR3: TGTGCCAGCAGCGTAGCCGCGACTAGCGGGAGACATGAGCAGTTCTTC. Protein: CASSVAATSGRHEQFF.

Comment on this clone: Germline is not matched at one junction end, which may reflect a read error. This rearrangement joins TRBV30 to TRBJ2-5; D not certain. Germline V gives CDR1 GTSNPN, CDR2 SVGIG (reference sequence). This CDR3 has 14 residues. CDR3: CAWSVGAAQATQYF. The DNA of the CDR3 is TGTGCCTGGAGTGTTGGCGCGGCCCAAGCGACCCAGTACTTC.

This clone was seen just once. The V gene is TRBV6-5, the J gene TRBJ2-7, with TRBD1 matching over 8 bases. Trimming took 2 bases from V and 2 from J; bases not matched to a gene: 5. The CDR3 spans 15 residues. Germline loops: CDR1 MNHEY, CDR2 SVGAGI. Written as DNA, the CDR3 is TGTGCCAGCAGTTACGGGCAGGGGGCTACCTACGAGCAGTACTTC. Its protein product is CASSYGQGATYEQYF.

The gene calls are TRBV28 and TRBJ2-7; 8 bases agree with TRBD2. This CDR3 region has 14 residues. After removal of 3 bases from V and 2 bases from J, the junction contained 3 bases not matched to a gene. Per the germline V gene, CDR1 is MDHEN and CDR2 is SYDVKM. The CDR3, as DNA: TGTGCCAGCAGTTTCGACGGGAGGGCCTACGAGCAGTACTTC. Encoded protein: CASSFDGRAYEQYF.

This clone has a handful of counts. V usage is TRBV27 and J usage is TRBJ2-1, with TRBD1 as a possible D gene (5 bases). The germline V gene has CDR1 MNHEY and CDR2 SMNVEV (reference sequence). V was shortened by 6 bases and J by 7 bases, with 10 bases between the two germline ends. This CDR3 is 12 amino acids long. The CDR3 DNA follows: TGTGCCAGCAGCCGGACAAAGAATGAGCAGTTCTTC. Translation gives CASSRTKNEQFF.

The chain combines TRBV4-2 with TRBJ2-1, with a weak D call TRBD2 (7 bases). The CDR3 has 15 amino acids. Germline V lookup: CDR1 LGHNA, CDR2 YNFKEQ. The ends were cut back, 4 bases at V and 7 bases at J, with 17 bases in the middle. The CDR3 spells CASSPWGGAGNEQFF. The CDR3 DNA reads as TGTGCCAGCAGCCCTTGGGGGGGGGCGGGAAATGAGCAGTTCTTC.

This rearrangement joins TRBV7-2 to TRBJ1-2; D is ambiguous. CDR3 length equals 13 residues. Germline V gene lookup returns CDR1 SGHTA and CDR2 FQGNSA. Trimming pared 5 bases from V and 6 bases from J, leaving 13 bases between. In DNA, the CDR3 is TGTGCCAGCAGCGTCGGTGGGAGTGATGGCTACACCTTC. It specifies CASSVGGSDGYTF. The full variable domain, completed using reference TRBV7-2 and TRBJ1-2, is GAGVSQSPSNKVTEKGKDVELRCDPISGHTALYWYRQSLGQGLEFLIYFQGNSAPDKSGLPSDRFSAERTGGSVSTLTIQRTQQEDSAVYLCASSVGGSDGYTFGSGTRLTVV.

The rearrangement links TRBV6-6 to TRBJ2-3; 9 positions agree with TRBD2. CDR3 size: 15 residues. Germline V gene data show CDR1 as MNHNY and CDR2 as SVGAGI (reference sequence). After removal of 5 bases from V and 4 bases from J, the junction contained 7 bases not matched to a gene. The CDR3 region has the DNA TGTGCCAGCAGTATCTTAGCGGGAGTGGCAGATACGCAGTATTTT. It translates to CASSILAGVADTQYF.

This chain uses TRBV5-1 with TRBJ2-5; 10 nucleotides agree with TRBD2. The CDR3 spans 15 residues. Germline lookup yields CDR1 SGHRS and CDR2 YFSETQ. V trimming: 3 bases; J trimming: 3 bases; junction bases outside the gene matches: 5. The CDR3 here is CASSSRLAGEETQYF. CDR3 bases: TGCGCCAGCAGCTCGAGGCTAGCGGGAGAAGAGACCCAGTACTTC.

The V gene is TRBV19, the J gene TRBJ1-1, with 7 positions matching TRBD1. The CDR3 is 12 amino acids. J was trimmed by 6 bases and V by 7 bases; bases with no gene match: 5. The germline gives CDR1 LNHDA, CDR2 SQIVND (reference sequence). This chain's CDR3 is CASKQGFAEAFF. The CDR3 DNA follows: TGTGCCAGTAAACAGGGGTTCGCTGAAGCTTTCTTT.

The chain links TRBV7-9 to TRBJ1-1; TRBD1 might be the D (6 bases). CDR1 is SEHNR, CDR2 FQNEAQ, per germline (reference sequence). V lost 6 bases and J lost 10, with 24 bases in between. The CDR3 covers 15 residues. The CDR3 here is CASRPTSEGGGGAFF. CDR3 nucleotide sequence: TGTGCCAGCAGACCCACATCTGAAGGGGGAGGGGGAGCTTTCTTT. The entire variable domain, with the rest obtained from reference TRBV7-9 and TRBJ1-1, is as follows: DTGVSQNPRHKITKRGQNVTFRCDPISEHNRLYWYRQTLGQGPEFLTYFQNEAQLEKSRLLSDRFSAERPKGSFSTLEIQRTEQGDSAMYLCASRPTSEGGGGAFFGQGTRLTVV.

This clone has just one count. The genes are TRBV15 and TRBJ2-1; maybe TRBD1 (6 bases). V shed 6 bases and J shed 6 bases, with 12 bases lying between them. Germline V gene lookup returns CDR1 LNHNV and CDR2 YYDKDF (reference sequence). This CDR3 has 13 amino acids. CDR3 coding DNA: TGTGCCACCAGTATCCGGACAGCCAATGAGCAGTTCTTC. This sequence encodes CATSIRTANEQFF.

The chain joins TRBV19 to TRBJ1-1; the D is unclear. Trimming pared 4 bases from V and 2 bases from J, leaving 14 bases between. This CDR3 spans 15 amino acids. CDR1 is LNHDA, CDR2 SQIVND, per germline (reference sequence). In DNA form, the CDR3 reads TGTGCCAGTAGTACCAGTGGAGCCACTAACACTGAAGCTTTCTTT. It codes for CASSTSGATNTEAFF. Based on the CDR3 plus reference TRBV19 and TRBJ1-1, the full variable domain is DGGITQSPKYLFRKEGQNVTLSCEQNLNHDAMYWYRQDPGQGLRLIYYSQIVNDFQKGDIAEGYSVSREKKESFPLTVTSAQKNPTAFYLCASSTSGATNTEAFFGQGTRLTVV.

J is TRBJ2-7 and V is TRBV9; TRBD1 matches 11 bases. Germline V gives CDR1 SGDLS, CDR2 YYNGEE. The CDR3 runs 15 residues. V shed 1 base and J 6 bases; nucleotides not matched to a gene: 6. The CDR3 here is CASSVTSGTGGEQYF. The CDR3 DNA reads TGTGCCAGCAGCGTAACTTCCGGGACAGGGGGCGAGCAGTACTTC.

This chain's CDR3 is CASSYTSSPNTEAFF. The CDR3 DNA is TGTGCCAGCAGTTACACCTCCTCCCCGAACACTGAAGCTTTCTTT. The chain is built from TRBV27 and TRBJ1-1; D remains unclear. Germline V gives CDR1 MNHEY, CDR2 SMNVEV (reference sequence). The CDR3 consists of 15 residues. Trimming pared 4 bases from V and 1 base from J, leaving 13 bases between.

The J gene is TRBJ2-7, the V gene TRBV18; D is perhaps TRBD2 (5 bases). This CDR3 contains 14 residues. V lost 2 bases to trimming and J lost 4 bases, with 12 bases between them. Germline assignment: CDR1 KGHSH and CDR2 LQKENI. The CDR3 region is CASSPAPSGYEQYF. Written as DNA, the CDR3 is TGTGCCAGCTCACCAGCTCCCAGCGGATACGAGCAGTACTTC.

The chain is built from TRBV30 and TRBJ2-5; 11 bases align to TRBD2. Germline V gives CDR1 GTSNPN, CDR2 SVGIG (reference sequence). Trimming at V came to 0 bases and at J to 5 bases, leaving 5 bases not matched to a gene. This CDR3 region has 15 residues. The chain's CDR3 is CAWSVSGRAFETQYF. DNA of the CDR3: TGTGCCTGGAGTGTTAGCGGGAGGGCCTTTGAGACCCAGTACTTC.

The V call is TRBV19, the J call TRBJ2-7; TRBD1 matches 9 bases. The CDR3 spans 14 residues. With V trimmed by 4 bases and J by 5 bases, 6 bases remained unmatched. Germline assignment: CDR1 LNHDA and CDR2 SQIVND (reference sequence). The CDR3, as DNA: TGTGCCAGTAGTACCGGGACAGGGCGGAACGAGCAGTACTTC. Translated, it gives CASSTGTGRNEQYF.

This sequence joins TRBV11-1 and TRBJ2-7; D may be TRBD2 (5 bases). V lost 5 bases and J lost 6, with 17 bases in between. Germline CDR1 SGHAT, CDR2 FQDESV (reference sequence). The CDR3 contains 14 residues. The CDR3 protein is CASSQLIAEVEQYF. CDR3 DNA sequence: TGTGCCAGCAGCCAATTGATCGCGGAGGTCGAGCAGTACTTC. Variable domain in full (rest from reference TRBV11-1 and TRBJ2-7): EAEVAQSPRYKITEKSQAVAFWCDPISGHATLYWYRQILGQGPELLVQFQDESVVDDSQLPKDRFSAERLKGVDSTLKIQPAELGDSAMYLCASSQLIAEVEQYFGPGTRLTVT.

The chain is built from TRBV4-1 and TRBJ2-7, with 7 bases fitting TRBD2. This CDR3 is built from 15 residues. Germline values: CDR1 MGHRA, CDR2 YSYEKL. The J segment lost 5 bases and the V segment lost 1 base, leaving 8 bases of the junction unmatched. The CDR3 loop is CASSQVPSGRNEQYF. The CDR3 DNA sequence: TGCGCCAGCAGCCAAGTACCTAGCGGAAGAAACGAGCAGTACTTC.

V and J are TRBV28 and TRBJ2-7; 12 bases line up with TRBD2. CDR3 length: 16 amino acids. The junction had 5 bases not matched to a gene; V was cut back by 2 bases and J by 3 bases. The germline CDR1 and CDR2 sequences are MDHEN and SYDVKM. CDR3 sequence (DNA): TGTGCCAGCAGTTTACCCGGACTAGCGGGACACTACGAGCAGTACTTC. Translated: CASSLPGLAGHYEQYF.